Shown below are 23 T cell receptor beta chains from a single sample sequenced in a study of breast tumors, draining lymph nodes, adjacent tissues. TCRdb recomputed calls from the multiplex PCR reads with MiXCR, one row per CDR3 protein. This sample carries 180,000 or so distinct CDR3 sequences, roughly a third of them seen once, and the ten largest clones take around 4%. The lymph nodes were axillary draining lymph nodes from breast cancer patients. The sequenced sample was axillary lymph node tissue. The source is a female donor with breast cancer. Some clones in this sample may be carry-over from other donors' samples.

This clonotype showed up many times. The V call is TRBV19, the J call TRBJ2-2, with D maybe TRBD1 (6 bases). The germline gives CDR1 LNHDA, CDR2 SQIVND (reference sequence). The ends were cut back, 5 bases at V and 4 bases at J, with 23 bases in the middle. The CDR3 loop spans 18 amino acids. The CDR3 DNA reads TGTGCCAGTAGTCCCTGGACAGATCCCAGTAAAATCACCGGGGAGCTGTTTTTT. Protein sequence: CASSPWTDPSKITGELFF.

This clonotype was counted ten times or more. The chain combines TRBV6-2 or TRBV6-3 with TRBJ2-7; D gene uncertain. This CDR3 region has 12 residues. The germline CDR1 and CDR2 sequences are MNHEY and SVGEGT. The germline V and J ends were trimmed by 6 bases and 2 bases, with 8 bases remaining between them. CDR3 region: CASRSLPYEQYF. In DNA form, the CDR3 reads TGTGCCAGCAGATCCCTACCCTACGAGCAGTACTTC.

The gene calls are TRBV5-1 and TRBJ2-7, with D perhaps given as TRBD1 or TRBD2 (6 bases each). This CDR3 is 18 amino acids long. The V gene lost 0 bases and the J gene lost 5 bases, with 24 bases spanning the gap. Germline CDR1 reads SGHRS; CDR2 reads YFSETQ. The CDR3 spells CASSLAHRGPGTIDEQYF. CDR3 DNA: TGCGCCAGCAGCTTGGCCCATCGGGGGCCGGGGACCATCGACGAGCAGTACTTC.

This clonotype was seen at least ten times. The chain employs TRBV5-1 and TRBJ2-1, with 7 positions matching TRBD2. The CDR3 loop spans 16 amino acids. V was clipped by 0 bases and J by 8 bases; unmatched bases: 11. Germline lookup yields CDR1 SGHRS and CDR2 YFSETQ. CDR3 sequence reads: CASSLAGRGSVDEQFF. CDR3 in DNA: TGCGCCAGCAGCTTGGCCGGGCGCGGGAGCGTCGATGAGCAGTTCTTC. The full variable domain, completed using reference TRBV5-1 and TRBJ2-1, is KAGVTQTPRYLIKTRGQQVTLSCSPISGHRSVSWYQQTPGQGLQFLFEYFSETQRNKGNFPGRFSGRQFSNSRSEMNVSTLELGDSALYLCASSLAGRGSVDEQFFGPGTRLTVL.

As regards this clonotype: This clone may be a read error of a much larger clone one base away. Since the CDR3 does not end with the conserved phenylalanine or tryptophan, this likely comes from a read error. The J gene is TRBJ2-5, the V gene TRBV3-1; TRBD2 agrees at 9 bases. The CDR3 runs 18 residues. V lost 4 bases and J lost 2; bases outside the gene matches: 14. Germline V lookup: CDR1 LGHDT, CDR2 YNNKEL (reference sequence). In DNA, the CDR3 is TGTGCCAGCAGCCGAGTCGGTAGCGGGGGAAACCTACAAGAGACCCAGTACCTC. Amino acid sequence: CASSRVGSGGNLQETQYL.

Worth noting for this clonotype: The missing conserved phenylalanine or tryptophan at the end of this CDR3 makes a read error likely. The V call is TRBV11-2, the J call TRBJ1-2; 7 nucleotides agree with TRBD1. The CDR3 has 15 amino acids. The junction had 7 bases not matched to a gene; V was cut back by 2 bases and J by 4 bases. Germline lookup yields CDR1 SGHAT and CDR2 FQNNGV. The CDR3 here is CASSLLGRGVYGYTL. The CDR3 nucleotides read TGTGCCAGCAGCTTATTGGGCAGGGGGGTCTATGGCTACACCCTC.

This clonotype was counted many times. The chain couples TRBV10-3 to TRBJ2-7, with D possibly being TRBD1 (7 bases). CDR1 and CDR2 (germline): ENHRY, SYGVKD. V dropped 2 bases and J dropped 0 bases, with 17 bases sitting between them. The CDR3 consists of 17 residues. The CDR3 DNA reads TGTGCCATCAGTGAGGCGGGACAGCCCTCGAGCTCCTACGAGCAGTACTTC. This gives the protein CAISEAGQPSSSYEQYF.

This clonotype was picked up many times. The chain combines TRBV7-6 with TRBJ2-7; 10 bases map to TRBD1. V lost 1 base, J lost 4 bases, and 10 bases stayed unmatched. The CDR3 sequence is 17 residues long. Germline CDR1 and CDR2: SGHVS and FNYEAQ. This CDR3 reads CASSLVPRGTGVYEQYF. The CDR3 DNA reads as TGTGCCAGCAGCTTAGTTCCGAGAGGGACAGGGGTGTACGAGCAGTACTTC.

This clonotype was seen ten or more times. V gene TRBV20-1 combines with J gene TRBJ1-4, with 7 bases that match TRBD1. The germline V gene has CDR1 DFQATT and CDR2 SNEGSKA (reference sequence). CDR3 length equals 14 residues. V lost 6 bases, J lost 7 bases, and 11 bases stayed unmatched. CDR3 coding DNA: TGCAGTGCGTTTACAGGGGCCCCGGGTGAAAAACTGTTTTTT. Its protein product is CSAFTGAPGEKLFF.

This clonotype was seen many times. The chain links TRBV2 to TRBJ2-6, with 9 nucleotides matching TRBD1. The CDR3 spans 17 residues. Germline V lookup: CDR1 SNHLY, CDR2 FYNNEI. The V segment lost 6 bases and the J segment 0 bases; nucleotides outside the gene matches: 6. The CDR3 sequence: CASRGTGLFSGANVLTF. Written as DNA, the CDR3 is TGTGCCAGCAGGGGGACAGGGCTCTTCTCTGGGGCCAACGTCCTGACTTTC.

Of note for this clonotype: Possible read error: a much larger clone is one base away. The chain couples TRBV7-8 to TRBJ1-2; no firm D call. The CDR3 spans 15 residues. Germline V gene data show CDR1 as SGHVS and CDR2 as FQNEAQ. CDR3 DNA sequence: TGTGCCAGCAGCTTAGCGCCCCGGGGAGGCTATGGCTACCCCTTC. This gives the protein CASSLAPRGGYGYPF.

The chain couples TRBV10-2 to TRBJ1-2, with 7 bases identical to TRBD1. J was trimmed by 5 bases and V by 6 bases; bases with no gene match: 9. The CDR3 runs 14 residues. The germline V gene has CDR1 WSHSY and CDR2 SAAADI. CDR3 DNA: TGCGCCAGCAGAGGGATAGACAGGGAGTATGGCTACACCTTC. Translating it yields CASRGIDREYGYTF.

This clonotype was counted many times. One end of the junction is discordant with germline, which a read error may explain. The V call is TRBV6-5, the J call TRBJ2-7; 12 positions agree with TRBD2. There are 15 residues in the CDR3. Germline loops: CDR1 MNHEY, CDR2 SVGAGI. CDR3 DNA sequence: TGTGCCAGCAGTCACTCGACTAGCGGGAGTTACGAGCAGTACTTC. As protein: CASSHSTSGSYEQYF.

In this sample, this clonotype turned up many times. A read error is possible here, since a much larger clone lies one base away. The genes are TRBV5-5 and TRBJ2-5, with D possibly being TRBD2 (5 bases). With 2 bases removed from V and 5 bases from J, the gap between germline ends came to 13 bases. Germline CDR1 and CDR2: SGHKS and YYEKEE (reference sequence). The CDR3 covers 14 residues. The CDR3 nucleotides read TGTGCCAGCAGCTTCCGGCGGGCTTGGGAGACCCAGTACTTC. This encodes CASSFRRAWETQYF.

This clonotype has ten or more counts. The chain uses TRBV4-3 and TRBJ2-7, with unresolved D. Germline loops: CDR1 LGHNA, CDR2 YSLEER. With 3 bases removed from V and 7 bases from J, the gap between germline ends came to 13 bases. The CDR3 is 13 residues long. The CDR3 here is CASSQDPGWEQYF. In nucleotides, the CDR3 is TGCGCCAGCAGCCAGGACCCCGGGTGGGAGCAGTACTTC.

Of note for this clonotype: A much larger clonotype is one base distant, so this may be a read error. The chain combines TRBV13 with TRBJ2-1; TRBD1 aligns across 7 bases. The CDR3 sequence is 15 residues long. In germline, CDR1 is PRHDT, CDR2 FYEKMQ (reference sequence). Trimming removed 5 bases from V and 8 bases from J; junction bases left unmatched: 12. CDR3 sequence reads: CASSNPETGQHEQFF. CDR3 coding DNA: TGTGCCAGCAGCAATCCTGAGACAGGGCAGCATGAGCAGTTCTTC.

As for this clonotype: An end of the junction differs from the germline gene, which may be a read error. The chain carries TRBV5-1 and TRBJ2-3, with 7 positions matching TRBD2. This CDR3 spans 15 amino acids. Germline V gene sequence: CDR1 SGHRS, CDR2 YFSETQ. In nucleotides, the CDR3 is TGCGCCGGCAGTTCTAGCGGACCAAGCACAGATACGCAGTATTTT. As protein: CAGSSSGPSTDTQYF.

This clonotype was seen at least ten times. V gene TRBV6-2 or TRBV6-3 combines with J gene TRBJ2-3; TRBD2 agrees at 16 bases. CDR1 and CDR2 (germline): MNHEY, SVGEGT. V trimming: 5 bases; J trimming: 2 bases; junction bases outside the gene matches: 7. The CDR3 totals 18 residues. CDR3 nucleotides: TGTGCCAGCAGTCCGGGACTAGCGGGAGGGCCTGACACAGATACGCAGTATTTT. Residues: CASSPGLAGGPDTDTQYF.

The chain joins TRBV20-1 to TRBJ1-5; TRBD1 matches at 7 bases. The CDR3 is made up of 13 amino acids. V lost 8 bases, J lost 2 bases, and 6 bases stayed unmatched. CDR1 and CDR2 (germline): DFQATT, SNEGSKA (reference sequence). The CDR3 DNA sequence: TGCAGTACAGGGGACGCTGGCAATCAGCCCCAGCATTTT. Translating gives CSTGDAGNQPQHF.

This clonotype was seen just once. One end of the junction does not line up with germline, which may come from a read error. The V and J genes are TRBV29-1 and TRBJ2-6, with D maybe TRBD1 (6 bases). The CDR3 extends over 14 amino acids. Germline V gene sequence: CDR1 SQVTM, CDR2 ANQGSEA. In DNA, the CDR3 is TGCGGCGTGATGCAGGGGTTTGGGGCCAACGTCCTGACTTTC. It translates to CGVMQGFGANVLTF.

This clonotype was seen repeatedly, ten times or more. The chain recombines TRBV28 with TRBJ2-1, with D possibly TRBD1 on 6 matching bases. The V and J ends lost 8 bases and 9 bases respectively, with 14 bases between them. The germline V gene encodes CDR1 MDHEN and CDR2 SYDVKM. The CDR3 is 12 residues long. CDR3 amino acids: CASSTGKAEQFF. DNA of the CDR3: TGTGCCAGCTCTACAGGGAAGGCTGAGCAGTTCTTC.

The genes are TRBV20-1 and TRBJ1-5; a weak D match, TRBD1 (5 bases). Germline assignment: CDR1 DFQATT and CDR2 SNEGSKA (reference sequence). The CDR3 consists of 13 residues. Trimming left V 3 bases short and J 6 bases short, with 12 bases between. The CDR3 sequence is CSARGERAQPQHF. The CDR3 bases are TGCAGTGCTAGGGGGGAGAGGGCTCAGCCCCAGCATTTT.

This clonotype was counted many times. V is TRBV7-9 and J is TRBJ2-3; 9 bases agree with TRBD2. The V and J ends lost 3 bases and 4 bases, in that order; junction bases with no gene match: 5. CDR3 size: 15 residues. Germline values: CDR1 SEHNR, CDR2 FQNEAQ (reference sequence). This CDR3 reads CASSFPAGGPDTQYF. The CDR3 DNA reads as TGTGCCAGCAGCTTCCCAGCGGGGGGACCAGATACGCAGTATTTT.